These 7 T cell receptor beta chains came from one sample sequenced in a study of blood T cell repertoires in COVID-19. Clones were sequenced by immunoSEQ multiplex PCR, and TCRdb holds only the in-frame ones, with some missing. The repertoire holds over 200,000 clones, with more than 75% as singletons. The sample taken for sequencing was peripheral blood. The source of these receptors is a man in his sixties who had recovered from COVID-19.

The V call is TRBV3-1 (or the pseudogene TRBV3-2), the J call TRBJ2-7; D unresolved. The CDR3 runs 11 residues. Germline-derived CDR1 and CDR2 are LGHDT and YNNKEL (reference sequence). V was pared by 1 base and J by 9 bases, with 7 bases between. The CDR3 loop reads CASSQGSGQYF. CDR3 nucleotide sequence: TGTGCCAGCAGCCAAGGCTCGGGGCAGTACTTC.

The V call is TRBV9, the J call TRBJ1-2, with D tentatively TRBD1 (5 bases). Deletions cut 4 bases from V and 5 bases from J, with 9 bases between. From germline, CDR1 is SGDLS and CDR2 YYNGEE. This CDR3 comprises 12 residues. This CDR3 is CASSPGTYGYTF. The CDR3 DNA is TGTGCCAGCAGCCCCGGGACTTATGGCTACACCTTC.

The V and J genes are TRBV10-1 and TRBJ2-7, with TRBD2 matching over 8 bases. Germline loops: CDR1 WNHNN, CDR2 SYGVQD (reference sequence). The junction had 6 bases not matched to a gene; V was cut back by 5 bases and J by 6 bases. The CDR3 runs 13 residues. This chain's CDR3 is CASSSPGGAEQYF. CDR3 bases: TGCGCCAGCAGTTCCCCGGGGGGGGCCGAGCAGTACTTC.

The V gene is TRBV19, the J gene TRBJ2-7; 8 bases are shared with TRBD1. Losses at the gene ends were 10 bases for V and 6 bases for J; bases not matched to a gene: 17. The CDR3 runs 15 residues. From germline, CDR1 is LNHDA and CDR2 SQIVND (reference sequence). The DNA for the CDR3 is TGTGCCACCAGAGCCTGGGGTGGACAGGGAGGCGAGCAGTACTTC. Encoded protein: CATRAWGGQGGEQYF. The full variable domain, its missing parts supplied by reference TRBV19 and TRBJ2-7, is DGGITQSPKYLFRKEGQNVTLSCEQNLNHDAMYWYRQDPGQGLRLIYYSQIVNDFQKGDIAEGYSVSREKKESFPLTVTSAQKNPTAFYLCATRAWGGQGGEQYFGPGTRLTVT.

The rearrangement uses TRBV2 and TRBJ1-2, with unresolved D. Trimming removed 3 bases from V and 6 bases from J, with 14 bases in between. Germline V gene lookup returns CDR1 SNHLY and CDR2 FYNNEI. This CDR3 is built from 14 residues. CDR3 nucleotide sequence: TGTGCCAGCAGTGAGAATGCCAGGATTGATGGCTACACCTTC. Translating it yields CASSENARIDGYTF. Supplemented by reference TRBV2 and TRBJ1-2, the full variable domain reads EPEVTQTPSHQVTQMGQEVILRCVPISNHLYFYWYRQILGQKVEFLVSFYNNEISEKSEIFDDQFSVERPDGSNFTLKIRSTKLEDSAMYFCASSENARIDGYTFGSGTRLTVV.

The chain links TRBV5-4 to TRBJ2-5, with 7 bases that match TRBD2. With 4 bases clipped from V and 5 bases from J, the junction kept 8 bases outside the gene matches. This CDR3 spans 14 amino acids. From germline, CDR1 is SGHNT and CDR2 YYREEE (reference sequence). The CDR3 DNA reads as TGTGCCAGCAGCCCGCCGGGGAGGGGCGAGACCCAGTACTTC. Translating it yields CASSPPGRGETQYF.

V is TRBV5-6 and J is TRBJ2-5; 9 nucleotides agree with TRBD2. The CDR3 runs 17 residues. Germline V lookup: CDR1 SGHDT, CDR2 YYEEEE. After removal of 2 bases from V and 5 bases from J, the junction contained 13 bases not matched to a gene. The chain's CDR3 is CASSLGGGRGRAETQYF. Here the CDR3 DNA reads TGTGCCAGCAGCTTAGGCGGAGGGCGCGGGAGGGCGGAGACCCAGTACTTC.